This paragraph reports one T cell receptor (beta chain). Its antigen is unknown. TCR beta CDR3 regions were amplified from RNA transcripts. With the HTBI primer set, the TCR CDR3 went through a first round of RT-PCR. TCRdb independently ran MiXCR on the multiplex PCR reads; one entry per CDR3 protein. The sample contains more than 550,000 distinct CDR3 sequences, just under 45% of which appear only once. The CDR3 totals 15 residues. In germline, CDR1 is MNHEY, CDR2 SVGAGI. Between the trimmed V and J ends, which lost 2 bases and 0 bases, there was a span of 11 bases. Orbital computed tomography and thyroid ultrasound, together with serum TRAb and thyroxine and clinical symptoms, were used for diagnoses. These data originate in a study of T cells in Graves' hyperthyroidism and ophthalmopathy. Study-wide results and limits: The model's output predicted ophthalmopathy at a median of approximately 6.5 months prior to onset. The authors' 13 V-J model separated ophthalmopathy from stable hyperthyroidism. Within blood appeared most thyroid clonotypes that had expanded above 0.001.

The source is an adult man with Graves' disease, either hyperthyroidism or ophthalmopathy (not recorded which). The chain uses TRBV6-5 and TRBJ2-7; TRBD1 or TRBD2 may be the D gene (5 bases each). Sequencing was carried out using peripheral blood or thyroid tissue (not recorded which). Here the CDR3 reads CASSYEGTNSYEQYF. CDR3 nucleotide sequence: TGTGCCAGCAGTTACGAGGGGACGAACTCCTACGAGCAGTACTTC.